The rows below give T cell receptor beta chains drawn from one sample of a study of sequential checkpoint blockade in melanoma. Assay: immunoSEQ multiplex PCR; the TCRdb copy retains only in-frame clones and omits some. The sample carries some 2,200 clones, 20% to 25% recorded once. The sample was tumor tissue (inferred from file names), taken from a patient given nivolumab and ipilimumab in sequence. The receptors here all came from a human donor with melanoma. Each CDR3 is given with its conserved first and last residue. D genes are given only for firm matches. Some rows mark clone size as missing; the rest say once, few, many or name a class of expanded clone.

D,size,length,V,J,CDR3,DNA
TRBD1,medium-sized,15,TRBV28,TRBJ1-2,CASSFSDRGSYGYTF,TGTGCCAGCAGTTTCTCGGACAGGGGCTCCTATGGCTACACCTTC
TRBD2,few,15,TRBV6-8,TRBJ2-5,CASSLSGRGVETQYF,TGTGCCAGCAGTTTAAGCGGGAGGGGTGTAGAGACCCAGTACTTC
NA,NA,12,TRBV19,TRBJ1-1,CASSIIPGEAFF,TGTGCCAGTAGTATAATCCCAGGTGAAGCTTTCTTT
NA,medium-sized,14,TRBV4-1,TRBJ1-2,CASSQGQREYGYTF,TGCGCCAGCAGCCAAGGACAGCGCGAGTATGGCTACACCTTC
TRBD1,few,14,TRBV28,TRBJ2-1,CASSLGQEYNEQFF,TGTGCCAGCAGTTTAGGACAGGAATACAATGAGCAGTTCTTC
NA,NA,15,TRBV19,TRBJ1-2,CASREDVPGKDGYTF,TGTGCCAGTAGAGAAGACGTTCCCGGTAAGGATGGCTACACCTTC
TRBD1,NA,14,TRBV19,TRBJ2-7,CASSMTGGIYEQYF,TGTGCCAGTAGTATGACAGGGGGAATCTACGAGCAGTACTTC
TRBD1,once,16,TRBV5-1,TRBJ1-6,CASSGWTGGKNSPLHF,TGCGCCAGCAGCGGCTGGACAGGGGGCAAGAATTCACCCCTCCACTTT
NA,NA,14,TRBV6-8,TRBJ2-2,CASSSTLNTGELFF,TGTGCCAGCAGTTCCACCCTGAACACCGGGGAGCTGTTTTTT
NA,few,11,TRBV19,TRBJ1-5,CASSMYQPQHF,TGTGCCAGTAGTATGTATCAGCCCCAGCATTTT
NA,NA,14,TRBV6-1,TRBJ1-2,CASSEAVGLEGYTF,TGTGCCAGCAGTGAAGCGGTAGGGCTGGAAGGCTACACCTTC